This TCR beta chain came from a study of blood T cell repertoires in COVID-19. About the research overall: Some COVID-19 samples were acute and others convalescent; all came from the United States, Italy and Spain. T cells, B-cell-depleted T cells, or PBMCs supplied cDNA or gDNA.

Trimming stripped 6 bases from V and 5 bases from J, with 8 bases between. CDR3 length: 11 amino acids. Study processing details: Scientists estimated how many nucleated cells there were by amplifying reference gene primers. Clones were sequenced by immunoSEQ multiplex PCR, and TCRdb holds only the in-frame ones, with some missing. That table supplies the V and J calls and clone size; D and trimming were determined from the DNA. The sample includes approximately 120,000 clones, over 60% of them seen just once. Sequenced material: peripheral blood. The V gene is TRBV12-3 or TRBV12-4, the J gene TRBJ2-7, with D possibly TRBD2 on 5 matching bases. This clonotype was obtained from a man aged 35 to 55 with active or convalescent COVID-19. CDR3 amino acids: CASSLANEQYF. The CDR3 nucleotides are TGTGCCAGCAGCCTAGCCAACGAGCAGTACTTC.